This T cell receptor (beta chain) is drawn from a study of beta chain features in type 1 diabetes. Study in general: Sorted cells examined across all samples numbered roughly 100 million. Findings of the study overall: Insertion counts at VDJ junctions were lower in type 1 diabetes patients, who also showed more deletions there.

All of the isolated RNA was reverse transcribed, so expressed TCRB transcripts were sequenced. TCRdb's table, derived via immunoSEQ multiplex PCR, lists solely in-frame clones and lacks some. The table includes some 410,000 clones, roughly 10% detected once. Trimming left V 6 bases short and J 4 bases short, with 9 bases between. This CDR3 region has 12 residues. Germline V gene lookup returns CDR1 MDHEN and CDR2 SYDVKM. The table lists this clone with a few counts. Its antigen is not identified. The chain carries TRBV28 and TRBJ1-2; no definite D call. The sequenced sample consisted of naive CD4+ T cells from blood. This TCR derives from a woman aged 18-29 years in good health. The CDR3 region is CASRSFLYGYTF. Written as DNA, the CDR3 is TGTGCCAGCAGATCTTTCCTCTATGGCTACACCTTC.